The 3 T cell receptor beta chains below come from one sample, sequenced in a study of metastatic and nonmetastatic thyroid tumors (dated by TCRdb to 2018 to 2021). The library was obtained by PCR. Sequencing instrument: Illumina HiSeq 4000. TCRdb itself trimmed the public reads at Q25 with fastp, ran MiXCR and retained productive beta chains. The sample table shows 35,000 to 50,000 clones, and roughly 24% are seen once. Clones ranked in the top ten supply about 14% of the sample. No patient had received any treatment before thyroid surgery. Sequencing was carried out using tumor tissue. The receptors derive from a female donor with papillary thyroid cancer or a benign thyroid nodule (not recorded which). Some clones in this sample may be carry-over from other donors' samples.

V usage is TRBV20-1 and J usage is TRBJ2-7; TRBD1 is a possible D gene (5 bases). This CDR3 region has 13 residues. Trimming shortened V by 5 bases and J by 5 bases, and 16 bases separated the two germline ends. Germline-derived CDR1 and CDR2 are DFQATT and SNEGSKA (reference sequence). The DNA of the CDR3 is TGCAGTGCTCAAACTGGGGCCCCCCACGAGCAGTACTTC. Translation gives CSAQTGAPHEQYF.

CDR3 sequence: CSARGGGVAGGSNEQFF. In DNA, the CDR3 is TGCAGTGCTAGAGGGGGGGGCGTTGCCGGAGGGTCCAATGAGCAGTTCTTC. This chain uses TRBV20-1 with TRBJ2-1, with D perhaps matching TRBD2 (7 bases). CDR1 is DFQATT, CDR2 SNEGSKA, per germline (reference sequence). The CDR3 has 17 residues. V was pared by 1 base and J by 6 bases, with 22 bases between.

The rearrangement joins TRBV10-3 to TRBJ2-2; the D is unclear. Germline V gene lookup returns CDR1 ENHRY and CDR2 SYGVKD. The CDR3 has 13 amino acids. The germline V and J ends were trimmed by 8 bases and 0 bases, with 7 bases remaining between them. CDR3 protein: CAISRTNTGELFF. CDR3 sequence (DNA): TGTGCCATCTCGCGGACGAACACCGGGGAGCTGTTTTTT.